A single sample is the source of the 21 T cell receptor beta chains below, sequenced in a study of beta chain features in type 1 diabetes. General observations from the study: Shortening of TCRB CDR3s, moderate but significant, appeared in all four CD4+ subsets of Type 1 diabetes patients.

Reverse transcription of all isolated RNA meant that expressed TCRB transcripts were sequenced. TCRdb keeps only in-frame clones here, not all; method: immunoSEQ multiplex PCR. The sample carries tens of thousands of clones, 40% to 65% recorded once. Antigens for these TCRs are unknown. Source material: Tregs from blood. All receptors derive from a woman in her thirties or forties with type 1 diabetes.

The chain combines TRBV7-3 with TRBJ1-2; no reliable D call. Germline V CDR1 and CDR2: SGHTA, FQGTGA. V shed 3 bases and J shed 8 bases, with 13 bases lying between them. This CDR3 region has 13 residues. The DNA of the CDR3 is TGTGCCAGCAGCTTCAGCCGTTCGGGAGGCTACACCTTC. Protein: CASSFSRSGGYTF.

This rearrangement joins TRBV12-5 to TRBJ2-5; D perhaps matches TRBD1 (6 bases). This CDR3 is 15 amino acids long. The ends were cut back, 1 base at V and 0 bases at J, with 9 bases in the middle. Germline V CDR1 and CDR2: LGHNT, FRNRAP. CDR3 coding DNA: TGTGCTAGTGGTTTGGCCTACAGGGACCAAGAGACCCAGTACTTC. It translates to CASGLAYRDQETQYF.

This clone was seen only a few times. The V gene is TRBV5-1, the J gene TRBJ2-4, with 12 nucleotides matching TRBD2. The J segment lost 8 bases and the V segment lost 0 bases, leaving 6 bases of the junction unmatched. CDR1 and CDR2 (germline): SGHRS, YFSETQ. CDR3 length: 16 amino acids. This CDR3 reads CASSLELAGGSDIQYF. CDR3 nucleotides: TGCGCCAGCAGCTTGGAACTAGCGGGAGGATCGGACATTCAGTACTTC.

This chain joins TRBV11-2 and TRBJ2-5, with a weak D call TRBD1 (6 bases). This CDR3 is built from 14 residues. CDR1 and CDR2 (germline): SGHAT, FQNNGV. The V gene lost 6 bases and the J gene lost 5 bases, with 16 bases spanning the gap. The CDR3 coding sequence is TGTGCCAGCAGTGGGGGCGCAGGATTGGAGACCCAGTACTTC. Its translation: CASSGGAGLETQYF.

J is TRBJ1-6 and V is TRBV4-3; 7 bases are a match to TRBD1. Trimming took 1 base from V and 4 from J; bases not matched to a gene: 4. The germline CDR1 and CDR2 sequences are LGHNA and YSLEER. The CDR3 is 16 residues long. The CDR3 nucleotides read TGCGCCAGCAGCCAAGGGGCAGGGGGTTATAATTCACCCCTCCACTTT. This translates into CASSQGAGGYNSPLHF.

The rearrangement links TRBV5-1 to TRBJ2-5; the D gene is possibly TRBD2 (5 bases). Per germline, CDR1 SGHRS and CDR2 YFSETQ. This CDR3 region has 13 residues. V gave up 2 bases and J gave up 5 bases, with 10 bases separating them. The CDR3: CASSLNRRETQYF. Written as DNA, the CDR3 is TGCGCCAGCAGCTTAAATCGGAGGGAGACCCAGTACTTC.

The genes are TRBV7-2 and TRBJ2-5; 10 bases match TRBD2. The better agreement between TRBJ2-7 and the DNA end casts doubt on the J call. Germline CDR1 reads SGHTA; CDR2 reads FQGNSA. CDR3 length: 16 amino acids. In DNA form, the CDR3 reads TGTGCCAGCAGCTTAGCGTCACTAGCGGGACACTACGAGCAGTACTTC. It yields the protein CASSLASLAGHYEQYF.

Notes on this clone: Other DNA sequences in the same sample also yield this CDR3. V gene TRBV18 combines with J gene TRBJ2-7; D unclear. CDR1 and CDR2 (germline): KGHSH, LQKENI. V was pared by 3 bases and J by 4 bases, with 7 bases between. The CDR3 length is 12 residues. The CDR3 coding sequence is TGTGCCAGCTCACCGACTGGGTACGAGCAGTACTTC. As protein: CASSPTGYEQYF.

The rearrangement joins TRBV10-3 to TRBJ1-5; TRBD1 might be the D (5 bases). The V end lost 4 bases, the J end lost 3 bases, and 10 bases lay between the germline ends. This CDR3 region has 14 residues. Germline CDR1 ENHRY, CDR2 SYGVKD. The CDR3: CAISGDLFNQPQHF. The CDR3 DNA reads as TGTGCCATCAGTGGGGACTTGTTCAATCAGCCCCAGCATTTT.

This clone turned up a few times. V gene TRBV6-1 combines with J gene TRBJ2-5; D gene uncertain. Near its end, the DNA agrees better with TRBJ2-7, so the J call may be wrong. CDR1 MNHNS and CDR2 SASEGT come from the germline V gene. The CDR3 consists of 13 residues. The CDR3 is CASRVPSSYEQYF. The CDR3 coding sequence is TGTGCCAGCAGGGTGCCAAGCTCCTACGAGCAGTACTTC.

The rearrangement uses TRBV7-2 and TRBJ2-3; D may be TRBD1 (6 bases). Between the trimmed V and J ends, which lost 6 bases and 1 base, there was a span of 11 bases. CDR3 size: 14 residues. CDR1 is SGHTA and CDR2 is FQGNSA in the germline V gene. The CDR3 nucleotides read TGTGCCAGCAGTCAACAGGGTCGCACAGATACGCAGTATTTT. Its translation: CASSQQGRTDTQYF.

V is TRBV6-5 and J is TRBJ1-1; D gene unclear. The CDR3 runs to 13 residues. The germline V gene encodes CDR1 MNHEY and CDR2 SVGAGI. V was clipped by 7 bases and J by 0 bases, with 9 bases between them. CDR3 coding DNA: TGTGCCAGCAAAGCCTCCATGAACACTGAAGCTTTCTTT. Protein sequence: CASKASMNTEAFF.

The V call is TRBV5-1, the J call TRBJ1-1; possibly TRBD1 for D (5 bases). V lost 4 bases to trimming and J lost 4 bases, with 14 bases between them. The CDR3 consists of 14 residues. Germline assignment: CDR1 SGHRS and CDR2 YFSETQ. This CDR3 is CASSRAGVVTEAFF. The CDR3 DNA reads TGCGCCAGCAGCCGAGCGGGGGTTGTCACTGAAGCTTTCTTT.

This sequence joins TRBV4-3 and TRBJ2-1; D unresolved. The V end was cut by 3 bases, the J end by 0 bases, with 12 bases between. This CDR3 spans 16 amino acids. Germline values: CDR1 LGHNA, CDR2 YSLEER. CDR3 loop: CASSQELPSSYNEQFF. As DNA, the CDR3 is TGCGCCAGCAGCCAGGAGCTACCGAGCTCCTACAATGAGCAGTTCTTC.

A note on this clone: The junction departs from germline at one end; a sequencing error may be responsible. The same CDR3 is also encoded by other DNA sequences in this sample. The V gene is TRBV7-7, the J gene TRBJ2-2; D might be TRBD1 (5 bases). The CDR3 spans 15 residues. Germline V gene lookup returns CDR1 SSHAT and CDR2 FNYEAQ (reference sequence). The CDR3 is CASSLEGALTGELFF. In DNA, the CDR3 is TGCGCCAGCAGCTTAGAAGGGGCCCTCACCGGGGAGCTGTTTTTT.

The count of this clone is one. The gene calls are TRBV6-1 and TRBJ1-4; D uncertain. Trimming removed 4 bases from V and 5 bases from J, with 11 bases in between. Germline CDR1 and CDR2: MNHNS and SASEGT. This CDR3 is 14 amino acids long. The CDR3 region has the DNA TGTGCCAGCAGTGCGGGAAGAGGGAATGAAAAACTGTTTTTT. As protein: CASSAGRGNEKLFF.

This clone has just a few counts. The chain is built from TRBV9 and TRBJ2-3, with D possibly TRBD2 on 5 matching bases. Germline V gives CDR1 SGDLS, CDR2 YYNGEE. V gave up 0 bases and J gave up 8 bases, with 13 bases separating them. CDR3 length equals 14 residues. The DNA of the CDR3 is TGTGCCAGCAGCGTAGGGGCCCCAGGAGGTACGCAGTATTTT. Its translation is CASSVGAPGGTQYF.

In this sample, this clone turned up a few times. The genes are TRBV7-9 and TRBJ1-2, with D tentatively TRBD1 (5 bases). Germline lookup yields CDR1 SEHNR and CDR2 FQNEAQ (reference sequence). Trimming took 5 bases from V and 2 from J, leaving 9 bases between them. This CDR3 region has 13 residues. CDR3 DNA sequence: TGTGCCAGCAGCCCTACAGGAAACTATGGCTACACCTTC. This encodes CASSPTGNYGYTF.

The chain joins TRBV5-1 to TRBJ1-1; 9 nucleotides align to TRBD1. Germline values: CDR1 SGHRS, CDR2 YFSETQ. V lost 4 bases and J lost 7; bases outside the gene matches: 11. There are 15 residues in the CDR3. CDR3 coding DNA: TGCGCCAGCAGCCCGTCCCGGGACAGGGCAAGTGAAGCTTTCTTT. Translated: CASSPSRDRASEAFF.

The genes are TRBV7-6 and TRBJ1-4, with 9 bases fitting TRBD1. Germline CDR1 reads SGHVS; CDR2 reads FNYEAQ. With 1 base clipped from V and 8 bases from J, the junction kept 2 bases outside the gene matches. This CDR3 spans 14 amino acids. CDR3 in DNA: TGTGCCAGCAGCTTAGTTACAGGGGGCGAAAAACTGTTTTTT. Protein product: CASSLVTGGEKLFF.

This chain connects TRBV7-9 to TRBJ1-1; D is uncertain. The CDR3 has 13 amino acids. Germline V gene data show CDR1 as SEHNR and CDR2 as FQNEAQ (reference sequence). V was trimmed by 1 base and J by 11 bases, leaving 14 bases between them. In DNA, the CDR3 is TGTGCCAGCAGCTTAGTTTTACTATCTCCGGCTTTCTTT. It translates to CASSLVLLSPAFF.